This T cell receptor (beta chain) came from a study of cytomegalovirus exposure and HLA in healthy donors. Study-level findings and limits: Accurate prediction of HLA-A and HLA-B alleles (for most subjects) was reportedly achieved from TCR beta sequences. According to an earlier analysis, most TCR beta V segments yielded productive rearrangements about 90% or about 30% of the time.

Trimming removed 0 bases from V and 2 bases from J, with 10 bases in between. The CDR3 totals 15 residues. Per the germline V gene, CDR1 is LNHNV and CDR2 is YYDKDF (reference sequence). With respect to this clone: Its antigen is unknown.

PCR primers comprised 60 Vbeta and 13 Jbeta primers. Clones were sequenced by immunoSEQ multiplex PCR, and TCRdb holds only the in-frame ones, with some missing. The sample consists of 130,000 or so clones, roughly 70% of them appearing once. The sequenced material came from PBMCs. The TCR sequence derives from a middle-aged man in good health and CMV-seropositive. This chain uses TRBV15 with TRBJ1-2; unclear D gene. The CDR3 DNA follows: TGTGCCACCAGCAGAGATGCAGGTAGAAACTATGGCTACACCTTC. It codes for CATSRDAGRNYGYTF.